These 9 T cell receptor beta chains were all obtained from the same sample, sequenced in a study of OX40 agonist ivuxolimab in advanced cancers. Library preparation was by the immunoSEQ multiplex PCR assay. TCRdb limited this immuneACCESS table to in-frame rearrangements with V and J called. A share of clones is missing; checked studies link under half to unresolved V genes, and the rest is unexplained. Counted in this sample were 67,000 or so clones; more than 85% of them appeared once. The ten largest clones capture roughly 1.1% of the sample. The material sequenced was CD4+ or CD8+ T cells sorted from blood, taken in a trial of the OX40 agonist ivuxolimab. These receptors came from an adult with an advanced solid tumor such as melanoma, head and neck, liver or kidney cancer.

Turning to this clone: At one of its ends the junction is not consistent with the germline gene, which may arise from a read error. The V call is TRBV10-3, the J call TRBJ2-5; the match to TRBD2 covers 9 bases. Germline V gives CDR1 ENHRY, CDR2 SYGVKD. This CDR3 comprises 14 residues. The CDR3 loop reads CAIREGAGGETQYF. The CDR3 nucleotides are TGTGCCATCCGTGAGGGAGCGGGAGGAGAGACCCAGTACTTC.

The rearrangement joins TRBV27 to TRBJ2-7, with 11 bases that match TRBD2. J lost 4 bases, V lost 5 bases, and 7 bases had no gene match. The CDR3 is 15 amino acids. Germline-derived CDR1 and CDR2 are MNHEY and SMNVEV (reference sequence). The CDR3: CASSKTGTSGYEQYF. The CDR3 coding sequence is TGTGCCAGCAGTAAAACCGGGACTAGCGGATACGAGCAGTACTTC.

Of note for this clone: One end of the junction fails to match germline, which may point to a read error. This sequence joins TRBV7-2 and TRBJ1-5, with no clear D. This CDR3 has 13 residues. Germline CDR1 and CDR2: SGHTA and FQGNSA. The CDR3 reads CAGSPGRNQPQHF. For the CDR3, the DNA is TGTGCCGGCAGCCCCGGACGTAATCAACCCCAGCATTTT.

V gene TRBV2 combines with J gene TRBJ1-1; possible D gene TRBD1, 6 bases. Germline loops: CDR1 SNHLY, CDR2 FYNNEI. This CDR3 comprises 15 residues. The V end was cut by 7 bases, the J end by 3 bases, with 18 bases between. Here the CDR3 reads CASTPSPGQYTEAFF. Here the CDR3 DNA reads TGTGCCAGCACCCCTTCCCCGGGACAATACACTGAAGCTTTCTTT.

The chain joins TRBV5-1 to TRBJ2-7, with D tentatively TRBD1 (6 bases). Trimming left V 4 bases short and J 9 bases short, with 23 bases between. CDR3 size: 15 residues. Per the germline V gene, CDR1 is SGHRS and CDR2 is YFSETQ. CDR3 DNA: TGCGCCAGCAGCCCAAGGACAGACCAACCAGCGGTGCAGTACTTC. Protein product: CASSPRTDQPAVQYF.

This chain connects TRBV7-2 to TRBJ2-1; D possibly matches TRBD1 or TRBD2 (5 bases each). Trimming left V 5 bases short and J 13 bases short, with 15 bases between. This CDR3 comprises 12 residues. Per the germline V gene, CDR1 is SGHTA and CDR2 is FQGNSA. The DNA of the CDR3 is TGTGCCAGCAGCCCCTCCACTAGGGGACAGTTCTTC. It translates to CASSPSTRGQFF. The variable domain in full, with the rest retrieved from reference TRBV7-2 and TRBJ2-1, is GAGVSQSPSNKVTEKGKDVELRCDPISGHTALYWYRQSLGQGLEFLIYFQGNSAPDKSGLPSDRFSAERTGGSVSTLTIQRTQQEDSAVYLCASSPSTRGQFFGPGTRLTVL.

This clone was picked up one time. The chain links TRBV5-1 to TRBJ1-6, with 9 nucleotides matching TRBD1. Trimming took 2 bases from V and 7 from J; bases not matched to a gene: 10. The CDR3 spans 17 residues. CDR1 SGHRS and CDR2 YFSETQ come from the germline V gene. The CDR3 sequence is CASSLSGLDRGNSPLHF. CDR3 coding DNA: TGCGCCAGCAGCTTATCCGGTCTGGACAGGGGCAATTCACCCCTCCACTTT.

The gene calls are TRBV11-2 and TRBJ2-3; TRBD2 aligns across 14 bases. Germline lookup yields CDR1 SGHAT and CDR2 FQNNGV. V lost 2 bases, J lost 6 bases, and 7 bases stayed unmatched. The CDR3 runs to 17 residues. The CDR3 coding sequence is TGTGCCAGCAGCTTAAGGGGACTAGCGGGAGCTGGGGATACGCAGTATTTT. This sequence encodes CASSLRGLAGAGDTQYF.

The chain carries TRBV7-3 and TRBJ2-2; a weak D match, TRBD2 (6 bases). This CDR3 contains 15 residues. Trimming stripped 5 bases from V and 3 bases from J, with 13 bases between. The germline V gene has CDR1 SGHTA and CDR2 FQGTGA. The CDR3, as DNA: TGTGCCAGCAGCCCAGGACTAATGTACACCGGGGAGCTGTTTTTT. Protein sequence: CASSPGLMYTGELFF.